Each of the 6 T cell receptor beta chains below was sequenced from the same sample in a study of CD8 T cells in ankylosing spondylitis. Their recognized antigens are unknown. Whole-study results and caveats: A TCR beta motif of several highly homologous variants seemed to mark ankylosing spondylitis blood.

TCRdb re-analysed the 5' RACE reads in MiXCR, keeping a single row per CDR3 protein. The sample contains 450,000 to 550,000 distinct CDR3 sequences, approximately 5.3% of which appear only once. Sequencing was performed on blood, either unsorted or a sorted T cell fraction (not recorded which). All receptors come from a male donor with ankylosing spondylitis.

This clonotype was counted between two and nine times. CDR3 protein: CASSPIYRAKETQYF. CDR3 DNA sequence: TGTGCCAGCAGCCCTATTTACAGGGCGAAAGAGACCCAGTACTTC. This chain links TRBV7-6 with TRBJ2-5; TRBD1 is a possible D gene (6 bases). Trimming shortened V by 5 bases and J by 3 bases, and 16 bases separated the two germline ends. The CDR3 length is 15 residues. Looked up from germline, CDR1 is SGHVS and CDR2 is FNYEAQ.

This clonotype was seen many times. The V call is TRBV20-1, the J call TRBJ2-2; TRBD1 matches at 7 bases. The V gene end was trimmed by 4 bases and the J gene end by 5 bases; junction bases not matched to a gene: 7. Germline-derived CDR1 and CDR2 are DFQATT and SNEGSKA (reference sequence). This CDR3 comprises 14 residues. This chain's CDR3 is CSATTGWVTGELFF. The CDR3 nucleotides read TGCAGTGCTACGACAGGGTGGGTGACCGGGGAGCTGTTTTTT.

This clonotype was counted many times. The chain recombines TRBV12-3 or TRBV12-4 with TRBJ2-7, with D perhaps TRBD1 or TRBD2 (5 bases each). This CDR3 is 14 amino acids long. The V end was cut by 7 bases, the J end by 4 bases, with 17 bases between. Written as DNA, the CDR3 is TGTGCCAGCACCCATGGGGGAACTGGGTACGAGCAGTACTTC. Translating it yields CASTHGGTGYEQYF.

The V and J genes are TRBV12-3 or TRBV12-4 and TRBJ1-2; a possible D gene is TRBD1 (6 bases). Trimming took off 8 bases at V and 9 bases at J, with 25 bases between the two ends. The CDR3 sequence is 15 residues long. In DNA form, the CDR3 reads TGTGCCAGCCGCACCGAGGGGGGAGGGACTCTGAGCTACACCTTC. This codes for CASRTEGGGTLSYTF.

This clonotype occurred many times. This chain's CDR3 is CSVEEGPYEQYF. CDR3 nucleotide sequence: TGCAGCGTTGAGGAGGGACCCTACGAGCAGTACTTC. This chain connects TRBV29-1 to TRBJ2-7; perhaps TRBD2 as D (6 bases). This CDR3 has 12 amino acids. V lost 3 bases and J 2 bases, leaving 8 bases between the germline ends. Germline V CDR1 and CDR2: SQVTM, ANQGSEA.

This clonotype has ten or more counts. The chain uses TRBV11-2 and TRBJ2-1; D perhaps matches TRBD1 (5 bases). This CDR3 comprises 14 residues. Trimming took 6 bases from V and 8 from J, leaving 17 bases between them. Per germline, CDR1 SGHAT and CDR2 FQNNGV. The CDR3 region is CASSFTRVWHEQFF. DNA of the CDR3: TGTGCCAGCAGTTTTACCAGGGTCTGGCATGAGCAGTTCTTC.